The text below deals with one T cell receptor beta chain. Its antigen remains unknown. TCRdb reprocessed the 5' RACE reads via MiXCR and lists one record per CDR3 protein. The sample lists about 27,000 distinct CDR3 sequences, 16% occurring once. J gave up 1 base and V 5 bases, and 9 bases lay outside the gene matches. CDR3 length: 16 amino acids. Germline V gene lookup returns CDR1 SGHVS and CDR2 FQNEAQ. This entry comes from a study of T-cell memory formation after mild COVID-19. Study in general: TCR clusters were mostly confined to one donor each. General study points: Some responding clones appeared in pre-infection memory, suggesting cross-reactive memory joined. SARS-CoV-2 specificity was not confirmed for second-wave clones peaking on day 37.

The rearrangement uses TRBV7-8 and TRBJ1-1; the match to TRBD1 covers 8 bases. This TCR was recovered from an adult who had mild COVID-19 (a few samples of this study predate the infection). Cell type and time point are not known. Sequencing was performed on PBMCs or a T cell subset sorted from them (not recorded which). The CDR3 loop reads CASSPRRDRQNTEAFF. The CDR3 DNA sequence: TGTGCCAGCAGCCCAAGAAGGGACAGGCAGAACACTGAAGCTTTCTTT.